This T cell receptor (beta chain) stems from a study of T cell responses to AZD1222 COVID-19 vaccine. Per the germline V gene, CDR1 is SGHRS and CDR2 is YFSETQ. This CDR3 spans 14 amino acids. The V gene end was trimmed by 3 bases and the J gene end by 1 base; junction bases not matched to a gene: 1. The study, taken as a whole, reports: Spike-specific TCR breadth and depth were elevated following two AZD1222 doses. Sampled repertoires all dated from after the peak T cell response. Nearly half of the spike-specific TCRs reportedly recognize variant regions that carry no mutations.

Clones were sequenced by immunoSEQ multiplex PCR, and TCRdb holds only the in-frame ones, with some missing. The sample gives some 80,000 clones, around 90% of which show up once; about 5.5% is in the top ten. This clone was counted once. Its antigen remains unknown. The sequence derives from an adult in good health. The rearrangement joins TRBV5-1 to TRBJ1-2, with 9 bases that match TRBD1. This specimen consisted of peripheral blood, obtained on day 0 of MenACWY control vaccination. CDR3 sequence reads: CASSWGQGNYGYTF. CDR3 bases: TGCGCCAGCAGCTGGGGACAGGGTAACTATGGCTACACCTTC. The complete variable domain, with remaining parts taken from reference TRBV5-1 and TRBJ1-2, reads KAGVTQTPRYLIKTRGQQVTLSCSPISGHRSVSWYQQTPGQGLQFLFEYFSETQRNKGNFPGRFSGRQFSNSRSEMNVSTLELGDSALYLCASSWGQGNYGYTFGSGTRLTVV.